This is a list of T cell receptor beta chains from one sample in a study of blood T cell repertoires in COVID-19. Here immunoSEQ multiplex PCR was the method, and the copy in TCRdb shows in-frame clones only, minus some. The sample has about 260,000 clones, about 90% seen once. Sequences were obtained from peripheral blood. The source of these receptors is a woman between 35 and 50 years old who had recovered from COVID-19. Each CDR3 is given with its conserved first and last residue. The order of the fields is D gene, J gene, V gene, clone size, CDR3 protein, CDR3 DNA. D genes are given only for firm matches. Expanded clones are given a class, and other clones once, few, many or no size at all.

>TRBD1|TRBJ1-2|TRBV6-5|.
CASSYSSAGGRSYTF
TGTGCCAGCAGTTACTCGAGCGCAGGGGGCAGGAGCTACACCTTC
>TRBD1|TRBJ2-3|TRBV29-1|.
CSVRYRGLADTQYF
TGCAGCGTTAGGTACAGGGGGCTCGCAGATACGCAGTATTTT
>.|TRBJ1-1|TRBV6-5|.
CASSQIGGGTEAFF
TGTGCCAGCAGTCAGATCGGGGGTGGCACTGAAGCTTTCTTT
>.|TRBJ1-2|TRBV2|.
CATEEGLDGLHGYTF
TGTGCCACCGAGGAGGGACTTGACGGACTACATGGCTACACCTTC
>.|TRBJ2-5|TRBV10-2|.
CASMGPDIFQETQYF
TGCGCCAGCATGGGCCCAGACATATTCCAAGAGACCCAGTACTTC
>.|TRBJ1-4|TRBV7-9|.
CASSRAVNEKLFF
TGTGCCAGCAGCCGCGCGGTAAATGAAAAACTGTTTTTT
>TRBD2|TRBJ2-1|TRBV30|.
CAWSVGKRGNNEQFF
TGTGCCTGGAGTGTGGGTAAGCGGGGCAACAATGAGCAGTTCTTC
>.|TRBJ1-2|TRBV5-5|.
CASSRTDYGYTF
TGTGCCAGCAGCCGGACAGACTATGGCTACACCTTC
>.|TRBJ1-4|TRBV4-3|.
CASSQAWGRGYLFF
TGCGCCAGCAGCCAAGCTTGGGGGCGAGGATACTTATTTTTT
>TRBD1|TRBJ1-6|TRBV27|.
CASRDGQGYSPLHF
TGTGCCAGTCGCGACGGACAGGGGTATTCACCCCTCCACTTT
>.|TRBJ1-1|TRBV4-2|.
CASSQPRQANTEAFF
TGTGCCAGCAGCCAACCCCGACAGGCGAACACTGAAGCTTTCTTT
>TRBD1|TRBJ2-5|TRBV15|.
CATSTDRGQETQYF
TGTGCCACCAGCACCGACAGGGGCCAAGAGACCCAGTACTTC
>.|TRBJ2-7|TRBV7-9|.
CASSPPMRVSVQYF
TGTGCCAGCAGCCCCCCCATGAGGGTTTCCGTGCAGTACTTC
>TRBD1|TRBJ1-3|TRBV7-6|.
CASSPKGGDRRGNTIYF
TGTGCCAGCAGCCCCAAGGGGGGGGACAGGCGAGGAAACACCATATATTTT
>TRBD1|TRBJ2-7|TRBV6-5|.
CATLAGQGFYEQYF
TGTGCCACCCTTGCGGGACAGGGGTTCTACGAGCAGTACTTC
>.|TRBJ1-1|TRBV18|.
CASSVTQGLEQAFF
TGTGCCAGCTCAGTCACACAGGGCCTCGAGCAAGCTTTCTTT
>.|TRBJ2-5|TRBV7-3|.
CASSLNPTGGETQYF
TGTGCCAGCAGCTTAAACCCTACCGGCGGGGAGACCCAGTACTTC
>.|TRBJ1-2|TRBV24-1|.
CATSLPGRGYGYTF
TGTGCCACCAGTCTCCCCGGGCGGGGGTATGGCTACACCTTC
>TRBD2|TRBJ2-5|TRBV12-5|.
CASGLPGGPAETQYF
TGTGCTAGTGGTTTGCCGGGGGGGCCGGCAGAGACCCAGTACTTC
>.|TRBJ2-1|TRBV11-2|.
CASRKPGGAREQFF
TGTGCCAGCAGAAAACCTGGGGGGGCTAGGGAGCAGTTCTTC
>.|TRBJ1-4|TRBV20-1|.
CSASKPSSANEKLFF
TGCAGTGCTAGTAAACCGAGCAGCGCGAATGAAAAACTGTTTTTT
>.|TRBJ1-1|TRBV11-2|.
CASSFLRGGLDTEAFF
TGTGCCAGCAGCTTCCTGCGAGGAGGGCTGGACACTGAAGCTTTCTTT
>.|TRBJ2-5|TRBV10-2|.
CASSVGTEEQETQYF
TGCGCCAGCAGTGTGGGTACAGAAGAACAAGAGACCCAGTACTTC
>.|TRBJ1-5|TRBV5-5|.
CASSSLGQGLNQPQHF
TGTGCCAGCAGCTCTCTGGGACAAGGGCTCAATCAGCCCCAGCATTTT
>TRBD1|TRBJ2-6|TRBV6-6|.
CASSYQTGAGANVLTF
TGTGCCAGCAGTTATCAAACAGGGGCTGGGGCCAACGTCCTGACTTTC
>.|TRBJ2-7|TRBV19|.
CASSLQDRNEQYF
TGTGCCAGTAGTCTCCAAGACAGAAACGAGCAGTACTTC
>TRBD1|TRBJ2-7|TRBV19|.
CASNSPRTGPYEQYF
TGTGCCAGTAACTCCCCCCGGACAGGACCCTACGAGCAGTACTTC
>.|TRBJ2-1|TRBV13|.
CASNNNRVNEQFF
TGTGCCAGCAACAATAACAGGGTTAATGAGCAGTTCTTC
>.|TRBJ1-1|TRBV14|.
CASSHGLNTEAFF
TGTGCCAGCAGCCATGGCCTGAACACTGAAGCTTTCTTT
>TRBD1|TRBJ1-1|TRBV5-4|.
CASSSPGQGRTEAFF
TGTGCCAGCAGCTCTCCGGGACAGGGCCGAACTGAAGCTTTCTTT
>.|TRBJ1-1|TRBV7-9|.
CASSPRGPTEAFF
TGTGCCAGCAGCCCCAGGGGCCCCACTGAAGCTTTCTTT
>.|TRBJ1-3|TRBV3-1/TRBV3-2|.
CASSQGGHTIYF
TGTGCCAGCAGCCAAGGGGGGCACACCATATATTTT
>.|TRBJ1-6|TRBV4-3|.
CASSQVRGWGTDSPLHF
TGCGCCAGCAGCCAAGTCAGGGGTTGGGGCACGGACTCACCCCTCCACTTT
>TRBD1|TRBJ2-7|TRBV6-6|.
CASKWGQGGYEQYF
TGTGCCAGCAAATGGGGACAGGGGGGTTACGAGCAGTACTTC
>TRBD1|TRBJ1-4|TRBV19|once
CASNQRPGQGSEKLFF
TGTGCCAGTAACCAGAGGCCGGGACAGGGGAGTGAAAAACTGTTTTTT
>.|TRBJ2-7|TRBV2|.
CASSELLVPREQYF
TGTGCCAGCAGTGAACTGCTAGTCCCCCGCGAGCAGTACTTC
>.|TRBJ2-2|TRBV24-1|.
CATSAGPGQNTGELFF
TGTGCCACCAGTGCTGGCCCTGGACAGAACACCGGGGAGCTGTTTTTT
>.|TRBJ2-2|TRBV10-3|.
CAISEDIPNTGELFF
TGTGCCATCAGTGAGGACATACCGAACACCGGGGAGCTGTTTTTT
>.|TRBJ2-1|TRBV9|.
CASHGNRSYNEQFF
TGTGCCAGCCACGGGAACAGAAGCTACAATGAGCAGTTCTTC
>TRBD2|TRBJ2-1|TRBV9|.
CASSPDMGGYNEQFF
TGTGCCAGCAGCCCCGACATGGGGGGGTACAATGAGCAGTTCTTC
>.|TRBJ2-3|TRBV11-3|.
CASSSGFRGTDTQYF
TGTGCCAGCAGCTCCGGGTTCCGAGGCACAGATACGCAGTATTTT
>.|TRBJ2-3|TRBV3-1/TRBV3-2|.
CASSPRPRRFTDTQYF
TGTGCCAGCAGCCCCCGACCCCGCAGGTTCACAGATACGCAGTATTTT
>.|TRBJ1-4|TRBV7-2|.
CASSAGAGNEKLFF
TGTGCCAGCAGCGCAGGGGCGGGTAATGAAAAACTGTTTTTT
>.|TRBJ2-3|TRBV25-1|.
CASSLPSTDTQYF
TGTGCCAGCAGCCTCCCTAGCACAGATACGCAGTATTTT
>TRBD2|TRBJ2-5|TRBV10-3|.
CAISGPGAGEETQYF
TGTGCCATCAGTGGGCCCGGGGCGGGAGAAGAGACCCAGTACTTC
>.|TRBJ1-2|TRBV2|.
CASTYTGSNYGYTF
TGTGCCAGCACCTACACAGGGTCTAACTATGGCTACACCTTC
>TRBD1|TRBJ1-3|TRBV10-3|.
CAISTTVPGQGRFSGNTIYF
TGTGCCATCAGTACTACCGTACCGGGACAGGGCCGATTCTCTGGAAACACCATATATTTT
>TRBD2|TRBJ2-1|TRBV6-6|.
CASSLAGGAYNEQFF
TGTGCCAGCAGTTTAGCGGGGGGGGCCTACAATGAGCAGTTCTTC
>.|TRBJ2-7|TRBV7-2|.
CASRESSGAGYEQYF
TGTGCCAGCAGGGAGTCATCAGGGGCTGGTTACGAGCAGTACTTC
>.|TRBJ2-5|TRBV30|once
CAWSVSGGQETQYF
TGTGCCTGGAGTGTATCCGGCGGCCAAGAGACCCAGTACTTC
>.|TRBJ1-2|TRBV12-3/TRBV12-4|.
CASSLSEDYGYTF
TGTGCCAGCAGTTTATCCGAGGACTATGGCTACACCTTC
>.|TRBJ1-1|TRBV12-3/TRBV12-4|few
CASSLVGGEAFF
TGTGCCAGCAGTTTAGTGGGGGGGGAAGCTTTCTTT